These T cell receptor beta chains were read from a single sample in a study of blood T cell repertoires in COVID-19. Some clones are missing from TCRdb's copy, which holds only in-frame ones; the method was immunoSEQ multiplex PCR. The repertoire holds about 180,000 clones, roughly 83% seen once, with 6.5% to 8.5% in the top ten. The sample consisted of peripheral blood. All receptors derive from a woman aged 40 to 49 with COVID-19, enrolled during active disease. Each CDR3 is given with its conserved first and last residue. Fields, in order: J gene, clone size, V gene, D gene, CDR3 DNA, CDR3 protein. The D gene is left open where the match is weak. Expanded clones are given a class, and other clones once, few, many or no size at all.

J gene: TRBJ2-1
clone size: -
V gene: TRBV6-5
D gene: -
CDR3 DNA: TGTGCCAGCAAGAGGAACGGGGGTCACAATGAGCAGTTCTTC
CDR3 protein: CASKRNGGHNEQFF

J gene: TRBJ2-7
clone size: -
V gene: TRBV7-6
D gene: -
CDR3 DNA: TGTGCCAGCAGCTTATCTGGTCCACGGGGAGACGAGCAGTACTTC
CDR3 protein: CASSLSGPRGDEQYF

J gene: TRBJ2-1
clone size: -
V gene: TRBV5-1
D gene: -
CDR3 DNA: TGCGCCAGCAGCTTGGGAGGTCAGTCGTACAATGAGCAGTTCTTC
CDR3 protein: CASSLGGQSYNEQFF

J gene: TRBJ1-2
clone size: -
V gene: TRBV5-1
D gene: -
CDR3 DNA: TGCGCCAGCAGCTTGGGGAGTGAAGGCTACACCTTC
CDR3 protein: CASSLGSEGYTF

J gene: TRBJ1-6
clone size: -
V gene: TRBV6-5
D gene: -
CDR3 DNA: TGTGCCAGCAAGCCGGGACACGATAATTCACCCCTCCACTTT
CDR3 protein: CASKPGHDNSPLHF

J gene: TRBJ2-7
clone size: -
V gene: TRBV28
D gene: -
CDR3 DNA: TGTGCCAGCAGTTTCCAAGGACTCTCCTACGAGCAGTACTTC
CDR3 protein: CASSFQGLSYEQYF

J gene: TRBJ2-1
clone size: -
V gene: TRBV5-1
D gene: TRBD2
CDR3 DNA: TGCGCCAGCAGCGGAGGAAGCGGGAGCTCCTACAATGAGCAGTTCTTC
CDR3 protein: CASSGGSGSSYNEQFF

J gene: TRBJ1-1
clone size: -
V gene: TRBV5-5
D gene: -
CDR3 DNA: TGTGCCAGCAGCTTGGGGCGGGGGCGATTTTCGGCTTTCTTT
CDR3 protein: CASSLGRGRFSAFF

J gene: TRBJ1-5
clone size: -
V gene: TRBV10-3
D gene: -
CDR3 DNA: TGTGCCATCAGTAAGGGGTCCGATCAGCCCCAGCATTTT
CDR3 protein: CAISKGSDQPQHF

J gene: TRBJ1-4
clone size: -
V gene: TRBV6-5
D gene: -
CDR3 DNA: TGTGCCAGCAATCCACGTTGGCAGGGAGGTGAAAAACTGTTTTTT
CDR3 protein: CASNPRWQGGEKLFF

J gene: TRBJ1-4
clone size: -
V gene: TRBV3-1/TRBV3-2
D gene: TRBD1
CDR3 DNA: TGTGCCAGCAGCCACCTCTTCCAGGGGGCAACTAATGAAAAACTGTTTTTT
CDR3 protein: CASSHLFQGATNEKLFF

J gene: TRBJ2-3
clone size: -
V gene: TRBV6-6
D gene: -
CDR3 DNA: TGTGCCAGCAGCTTTACGGGGGTGGGAACAGATACGCAGTATTTT
CDR3 protein: CASSFTGVGTDTQYF

J gene: TRBJ2-1
clone size: -
V gene: TRBV5-1
D gene: TRBD1
CDR3 DNA: TGCGCCAGCAGCTTGAGTACCGGGACAGGGGGCAATGAGCAGTTCTTC
CDR3 protein: CASSLSTGTGGNEQFF

J gene: TRBJ2-7
clone size: -
V gene: TRBV9
D gene: TRBD2
CDR3 DNA: TGTGCCAGCAGCGTAGGACTAGCAAACGAGCAGTACTTC
CDR3 protein: CASSVGLANEQYF

J gene: TRBJ1-2
clone size: -
V gene: TRBV3-1/TRBV3-2
D gene: -
CDR3 DNA: TGTGCCAGCAGCTTCTCGGGGGTCGGCTATGGCTACACCTTC
CDR3 protein: CASSFSGVGYGYTF

J gene: TRBJ2-7
clone size: -
V gene: TRBV11-3
D gene: -
CDR3 DNA: TGTGCCAGCAGCCCCGGGGAGGGGGAGATGAACGAGCAGTACTTC
CDR3 protein: CASSPGEGEMNEQYF

J gene: TRBJ1-5
clone size: -
V gene: TRBV12-3/TRBV12-4
D gene: -
CDR3 DNA: TGTGCCAGCAGTTATCCAGGAAGGCCCCAGCATTTT
CDR3 protein: CASSYPGRPQHF

J gene: TRBJ1-3
clone size: -
V gene: TRBV28
D gene: TRBD1
CDR3 DNA: TGTGCCAGCAGCCTTCAGGGGGCCCCTGGAAACACCATATATTTT
CDR3 protein: CASSLQGAPGNTIYF

J gene: TRBJ1-2
clone size: few
V gene: TRBV4-1
D gene: TRBD1
CDR3 DNA: TGCGCCAGCAGCCAAGATGAGAACAGGGGTAATGGCTACACCTTC
CDR3 protein: CASSQDENRGNGYTF

J gene: TRBJ2-1
clone size: -
V gene: TRBV7-3
D gene: TRBD2
CDR3 DNA: TGTGCCAGCAGCTTATCGCGGGAGCAAGAGCAGTTCTTC
CDR3 protein: CASSLSREQEQFF

J gene: TRBJ2-2
clone size: -
V gene: TRBV5-1
D gene: TRBD1
CDR3 DNA: TGCGCCAGCAGCTTGGTGGGACAGGGAACCGGGGAGCTGTTTTTT
CDR3 protein: CASSLVGQGTGELFF

J gene: TRBJ2-3
clone size: -
V gene: TRBV27
D gene: -
CDR3 DNA: TGTGCCAGCATGATACCAGGCATCACAGATACGCAGTATTTT
CDR3 protein: CASMIPGITDTQYF

J gene: TRBJ2-5
clone size: -
V gene: TRBV11-2
D gene: -
CDR3 DNA: TGTGCCAGCAGCTCCCAGGGACGGACAGCCCTATTGGCCCAGTACTTC
CDR3 protein: CASSSQGRTALLAQYF

J gene: TRBJ1-2
clone size: -
V gene: TRBV6-5
D gene: -
CDR3 DNA: TGTGCCAGCAGTTACTCTGAGCAGGGGAGCTATGGCTACACCTTC
CDR3 protein: CASSYSEQGSYGYTF

J gene: TRBJ1-4
clone size: -
V gene: TRBV5-1
D gene: -
CDR3 DNA: TGCGCCAGCAGCGGCGGGACTTACGGAGAAAAACTGTTTTTT
CDR3 protein: CASSGGTYGEKLFF

J gene: TRBJ1-2
clone size: -
V gene: TRBV19
D gene: -
CDR3 DNA: TGTGCCAGTAGTGGAGATGGCTATGGCTACACCTTC
CDR3 protein: CASSGDGYGYTF

J gene: TRBJ2-6
clone size: -
V gene: TRBV5-1
D gene: -
CDR3 DNA: TGCGCCAGCAGCTTGGGCGGGTCTGGGGCCAACGTCCTGACTTTC
CDR3 protein: CASSLGGSGANVLTF